This T cell receptor beta chain originates from a study of neurological immune-mediated disorders. Study outcomes and limitations: The absence of any CDR3 amino acid sequence shared by expanded clones across subjects suggests that repertoires were private in all groups. Levels of TCR clonal expansion peaked in HTLV-1-associated myelopathy and reached their lowest in multiple sclerosis, under those of healthy controls.

TCRdb re-analysed the 5' RACE reads in MiXCR, keeping a single row per CDR3 protein. This table holds roughly 15,000 distinct CDR3 sequences, roughly 14% found once. This clonotype came up many times. Its target is not known. The trim removed 3 bases at V and 11 bases at J, leaving 8 bases unmatched. The length of the CDR3 is 13 residues. CDR1 and CDR2 (germline): SGHRS, YFSETQ. The receptor's source is a man aged 60-69 years with HTLV-1-associated myelopathy (HAM/TSP). This chain links TRBV5-1 with TRBJ1-5, with TRBD1 matching over 7 bases. The sequenced sample was PBMCs. This chain's CDR3 is CASSSGEGGTQHF. DNA of the CDR3: TGCGCCAGCAGCTCGGGGGAAGGGGGCACCCAGCATTTT.